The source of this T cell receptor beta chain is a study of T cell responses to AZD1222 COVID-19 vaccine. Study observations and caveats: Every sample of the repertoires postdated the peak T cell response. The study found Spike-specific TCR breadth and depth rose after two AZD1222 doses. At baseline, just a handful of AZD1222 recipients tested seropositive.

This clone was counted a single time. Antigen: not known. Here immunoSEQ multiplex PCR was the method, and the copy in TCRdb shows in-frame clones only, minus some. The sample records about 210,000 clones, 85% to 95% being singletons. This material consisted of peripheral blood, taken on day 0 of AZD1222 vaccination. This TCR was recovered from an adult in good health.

The CDR3 DNA reads as TGTGCCAGCAGCTTAGTGCAGGGCACTAATTCACCCCTCCACTTT. It yields the protein CASSLVQGTNSPLHF. J is TRBJ1-6 and V is TRBV7-9; weak D call: TRBD1 (5 bases). Per the germline V gene, CDR1 is SEHNR and CDR2 is FQNEAQ (reference sequence). The CDR3 loop spans 15 amino acids. V lost 1 base and J 6 bases, leaving 10 bases between the germline ends.